This T cell receptor beta chain was obtained from a study of blood T cell repertoires in COVID-19. Study as a whole: Whether acute or convalescent, the COVID-19 samples came from the United States, Italy and Spain. Nucleic acid was either cDNA or gDNA, and it came from T cells, B-cell-depleted T cells, or PBMCs.

Trimming cost V 6 bases and J 4 bases, with 18 bases left between them. Germline V gene sequence: CDR1 SNHLY, CDR2 FYNNEI. The CDR3 has 15 amino acids. In the authors' workflow: Estimated nucleated cell counts came from reference gene primer amplification. Data came from immunoSEQ multiplex PCR; TCRdb stores just in-frame clones and leaves some out. That table supplies the V and J calls and clone size; D and trimming were determined from the DNA. The top ten clones hold about 17% of a sample with tens of thousands of clones, 87% of them seen once. This clone has a single count. The sequence was collected from a human donor in a cohort sampled during active COVID-19. The sequenced sample consisted of peripheral blood. The chain uses TRBV2 and TRBJ1-1; maybe TRBD1 (6 bases). In DNA form, the CDR3 reads TGTGCCAGCAGCCCCAGGGGTGGGCCGGCCACTGAAGCTTTCTTT. This codes for CASSPRGGPATEAFF. Full variable domain (missing parts from reference TRBV2 and TRBJ1-1): EPEVTQTPSHQVTQMGQEVILRCVPISNHLYFYWYRQILGQKVEFLVSFYNNEISEKSEIFDDQFSVERPDGSNFTLKIRSTKLEDSAMYFCASSPRGGPATEAFFGQGTRLTVV.